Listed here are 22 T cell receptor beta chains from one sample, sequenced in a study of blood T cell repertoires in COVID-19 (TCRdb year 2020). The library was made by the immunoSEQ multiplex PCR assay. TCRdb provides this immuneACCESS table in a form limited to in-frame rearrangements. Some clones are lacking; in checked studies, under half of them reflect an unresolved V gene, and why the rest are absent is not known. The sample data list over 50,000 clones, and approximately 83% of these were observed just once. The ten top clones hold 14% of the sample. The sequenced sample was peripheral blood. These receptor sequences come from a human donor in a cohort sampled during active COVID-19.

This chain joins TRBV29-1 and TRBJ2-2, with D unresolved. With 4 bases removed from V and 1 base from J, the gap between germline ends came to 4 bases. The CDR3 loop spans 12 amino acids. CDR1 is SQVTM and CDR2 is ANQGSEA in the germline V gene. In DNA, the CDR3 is TGCAGCGTTGTTCTGAACACCGGGGAGCTGTTTTTT. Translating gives CSVVLNTGELFF.

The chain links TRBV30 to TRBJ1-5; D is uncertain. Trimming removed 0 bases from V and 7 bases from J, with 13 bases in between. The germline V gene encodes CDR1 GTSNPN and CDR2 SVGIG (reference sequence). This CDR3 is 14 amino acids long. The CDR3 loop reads CAWSVQGAVQPQHF. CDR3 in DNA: TGTGCCTGGAGTGTACAAGGAGCCGTACAGCCCCAGCATTTT. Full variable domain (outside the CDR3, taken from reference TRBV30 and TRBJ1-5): SQTIHQWPATLVQPVGSPLSLECTVEGTSNPNLYWYRQAAGRGLQLLFYSVGIGQISSEVPQNLSASRPQDRQFILSSKKLLLSDSGFYLCAWSVQGAVQPQHFGDGTRLSIL.

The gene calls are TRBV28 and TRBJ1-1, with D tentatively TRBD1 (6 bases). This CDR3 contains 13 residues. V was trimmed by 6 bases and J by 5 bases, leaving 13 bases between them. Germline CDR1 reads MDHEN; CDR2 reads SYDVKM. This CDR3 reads CASRETRGTEAFF. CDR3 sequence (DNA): TGTGCCAGCAGGGAAACTAGGGGGACTGAAGCTTTCTTT.

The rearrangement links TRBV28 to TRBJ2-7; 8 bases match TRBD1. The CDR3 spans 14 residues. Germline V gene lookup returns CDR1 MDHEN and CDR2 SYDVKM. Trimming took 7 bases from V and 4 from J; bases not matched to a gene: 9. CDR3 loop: CASNEQGDIYEQYF. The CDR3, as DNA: TGTGCCAGCAACGAACAGGGGGATATTTACGAGCAGTACTTC. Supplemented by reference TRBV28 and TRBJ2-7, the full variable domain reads DVKVTQSSRYLVKRTGEKVFLECVQDMDHENMFWYRQDPGLGLRLIYFSYDVKMKEKGDIPEGYSVSREKKERFSLILESASTNQTSMYLCASNEQGDIYEQYFGPGTRLTVT.

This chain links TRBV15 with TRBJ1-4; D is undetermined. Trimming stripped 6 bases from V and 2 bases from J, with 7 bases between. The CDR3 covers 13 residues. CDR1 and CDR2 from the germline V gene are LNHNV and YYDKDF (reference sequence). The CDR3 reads CATRSYTNEKLFF. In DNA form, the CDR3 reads TGTGCCACCAGGAGCTATACTAATGAAAAACTGTTTTTT.

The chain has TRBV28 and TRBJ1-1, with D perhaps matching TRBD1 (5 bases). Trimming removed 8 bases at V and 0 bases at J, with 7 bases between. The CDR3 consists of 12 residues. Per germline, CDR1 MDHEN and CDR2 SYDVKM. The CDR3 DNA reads TGTGCCAGCGGACACCTGAACACTGAAGCTTTCTTT. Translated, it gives CASGHLNTEAFF.

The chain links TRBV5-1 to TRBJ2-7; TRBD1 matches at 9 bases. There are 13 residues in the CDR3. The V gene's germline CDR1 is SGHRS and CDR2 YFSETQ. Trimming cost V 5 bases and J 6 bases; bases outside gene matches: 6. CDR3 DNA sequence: TGCGCCAGCAGTCGAACAGGGGGCGGCGAGCAGTACTTC. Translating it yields CASSRTGGGEQYF. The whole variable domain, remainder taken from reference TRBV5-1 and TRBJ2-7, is KAGVTQTPRYLIKTRGQQVTLSCSPISGHRSVSWYQQTPGQGLQFLFEYFSETQRNKGNFPGRFSGRQFSNSRSEMNVSTLELGDSALYLCASSRTGGGEQYFGPGTRLTVT.

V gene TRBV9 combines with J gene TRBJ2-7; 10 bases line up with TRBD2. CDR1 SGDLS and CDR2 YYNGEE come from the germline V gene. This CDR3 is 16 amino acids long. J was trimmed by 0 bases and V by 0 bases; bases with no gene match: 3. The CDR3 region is CASSVGPSGSSYEQYF. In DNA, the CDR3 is TGTGCCAGCAGCGTAGGACCTAGCGGGAGCTCCTACGAGCAGTACTTC.

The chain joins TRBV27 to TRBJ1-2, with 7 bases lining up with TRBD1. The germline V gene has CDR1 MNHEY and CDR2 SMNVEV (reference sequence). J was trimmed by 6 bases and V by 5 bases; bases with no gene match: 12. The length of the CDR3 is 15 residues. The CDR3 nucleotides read TGTGCCAGCAGTAGCCCCTCCCGGGACAGTCATGGCTACACCTTC. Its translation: CASSSPSRDSHGYTF.

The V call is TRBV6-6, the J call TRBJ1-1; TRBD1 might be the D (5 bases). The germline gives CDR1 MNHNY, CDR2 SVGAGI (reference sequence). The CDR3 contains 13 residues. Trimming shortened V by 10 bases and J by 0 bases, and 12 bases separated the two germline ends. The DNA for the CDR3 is TGTGCCACGCTACCACAGGTGAACACTGAAGCTTTCTTT. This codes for CATLPQVNTEAFF.

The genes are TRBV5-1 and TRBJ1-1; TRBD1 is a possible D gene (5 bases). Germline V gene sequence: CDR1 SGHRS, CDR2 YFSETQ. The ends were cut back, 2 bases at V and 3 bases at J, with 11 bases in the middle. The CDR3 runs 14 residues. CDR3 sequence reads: CASSFKGEYTEAFF. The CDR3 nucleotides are TGCGCCAGCAGCTTTAAAGGGGAATACACTGAAGCTTTCTTT.

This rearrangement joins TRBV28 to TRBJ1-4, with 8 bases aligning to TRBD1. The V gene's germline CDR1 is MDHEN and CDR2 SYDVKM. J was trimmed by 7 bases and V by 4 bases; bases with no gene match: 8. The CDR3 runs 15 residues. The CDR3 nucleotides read TGTGCCAGCAGTTCCCCCGGACAGGGAGGTGAAAAACTGTTTTTT. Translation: CASSSPGQGGEKLFF.

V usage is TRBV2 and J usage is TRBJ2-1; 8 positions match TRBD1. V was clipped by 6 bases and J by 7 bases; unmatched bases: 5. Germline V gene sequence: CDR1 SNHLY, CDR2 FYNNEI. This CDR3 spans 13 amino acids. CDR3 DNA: TGTGCCAGCAGACAGGGGGGTGGAAATGAGCAGTTCTTC. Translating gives CASRQGGGNEQFF.

The CDR3 is CASTPGLLRGAFRNEQYF. In DNA form, the CDR3 reads TGTGCCAGCACCCCAGGCCTATTACGGGGGGCATTCAGGAACGAGCAGTACTTC. V and J are TRBV7-8 and TRBJ2-7; TRBD2 might be the D (7 bases). CDR1 and CDR2 from the germline V gene are SGHVS and FQNEAQ. Trimming left V 7 bases short and J 5 bases short, with 30 bases between. The CDR3 has 18 residues.

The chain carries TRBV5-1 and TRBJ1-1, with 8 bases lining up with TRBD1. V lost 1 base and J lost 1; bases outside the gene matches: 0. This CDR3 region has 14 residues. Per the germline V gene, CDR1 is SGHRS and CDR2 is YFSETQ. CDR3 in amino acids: CASSLTGGNTEAFF. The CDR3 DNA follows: TGCGCCAGCAGCTTGACAGGGGGGAACACTGAAGCTTTCTTT.

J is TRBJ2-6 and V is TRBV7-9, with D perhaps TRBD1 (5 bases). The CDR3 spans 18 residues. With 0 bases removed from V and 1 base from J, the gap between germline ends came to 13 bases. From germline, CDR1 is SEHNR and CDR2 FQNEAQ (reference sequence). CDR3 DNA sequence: TGTGCCAGCAGCTTAGCGGGGCTAGTCCTATCTGGGGCCAACGTCCTGACTTTC. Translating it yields CASSLAGLVLSGANVLTF. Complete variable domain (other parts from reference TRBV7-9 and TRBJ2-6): DTGVSQNPRHKITKRGQNVTFRCDPISEHNRLYWYRQTLGQGPEFLTYFQNEAQLEKSRLLSDRFSAERPKGSFSTLEIQRTEQGDSAMYLCASSLAGLVLSGANVLTFGAGSRLTVL.

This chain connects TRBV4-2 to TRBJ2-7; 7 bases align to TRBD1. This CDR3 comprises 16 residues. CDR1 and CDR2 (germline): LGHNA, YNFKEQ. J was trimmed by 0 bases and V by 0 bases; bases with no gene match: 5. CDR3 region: CASSQDPGTASYEQYF. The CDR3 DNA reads TGTGCCAGCAGCCAAGACCCCGGGACAGCCTCCTACGAGCAGTACTTC.

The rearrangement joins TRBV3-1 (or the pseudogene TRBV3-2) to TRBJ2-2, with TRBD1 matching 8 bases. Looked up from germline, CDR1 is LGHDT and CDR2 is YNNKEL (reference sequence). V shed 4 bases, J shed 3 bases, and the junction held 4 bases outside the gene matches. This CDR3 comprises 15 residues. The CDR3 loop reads CASSPDRAHTGELFF. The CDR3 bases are TGTGCCAGCAGCCCGGACAGGGCGCACACCGGGGAGCTGTTTTTT.

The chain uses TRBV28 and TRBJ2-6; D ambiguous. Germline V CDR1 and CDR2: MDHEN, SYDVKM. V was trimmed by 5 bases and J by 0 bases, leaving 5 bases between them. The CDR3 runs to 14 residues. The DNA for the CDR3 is TGTGCCAGCAGTGTACACTCTGGGGCCAACGTCCTGACTTTC. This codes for CASSVHSGANVLTF.

CDR3: CSATSSSYTF. CDR3 in DNA: TGCAGTGCTACCTCCTCTAGCTACACCTTC. The V call is TRBV20-1, the J call TRBJ1-2; D gene uncertain. Germline CDR1 is DFQATT and CDR2 is SNEGSKA (reference sequence). The CDR3 runs 10 residues. V was trimmed by 4 bases and J by 9 bases, leaving 9 bases between them.

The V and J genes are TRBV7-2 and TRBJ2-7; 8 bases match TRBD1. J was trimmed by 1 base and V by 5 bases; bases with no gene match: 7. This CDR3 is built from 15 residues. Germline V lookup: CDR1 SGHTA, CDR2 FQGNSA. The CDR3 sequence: CASSIRQGRSYEQYF. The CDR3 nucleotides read TGTGCCAGCAGCATAAGACAGGGGCGGTCCTACGAGCAGTACTTC.

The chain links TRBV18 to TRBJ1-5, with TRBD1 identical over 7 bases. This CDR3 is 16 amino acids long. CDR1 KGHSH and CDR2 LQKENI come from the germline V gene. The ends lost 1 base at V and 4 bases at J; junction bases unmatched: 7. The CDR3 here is CASSPQSGQRNQPQHF. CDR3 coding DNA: TGTGCCAGCTCACCACAGTCGGGACAGAGAAATCAGCCCCAGCATTTT.